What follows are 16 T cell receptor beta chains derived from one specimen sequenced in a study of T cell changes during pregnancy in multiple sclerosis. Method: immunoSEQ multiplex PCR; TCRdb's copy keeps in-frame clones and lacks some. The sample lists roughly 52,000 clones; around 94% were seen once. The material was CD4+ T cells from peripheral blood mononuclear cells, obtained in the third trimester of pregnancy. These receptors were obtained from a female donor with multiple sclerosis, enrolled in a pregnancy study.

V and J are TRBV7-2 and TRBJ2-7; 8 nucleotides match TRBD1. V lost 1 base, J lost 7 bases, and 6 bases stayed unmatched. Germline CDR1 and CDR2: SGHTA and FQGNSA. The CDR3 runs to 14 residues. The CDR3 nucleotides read TGTGCCAGCAGCTTAGAGGGCAGGGGGCGGGAGCAGTACTTC. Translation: CASSLEGRGREQYF.

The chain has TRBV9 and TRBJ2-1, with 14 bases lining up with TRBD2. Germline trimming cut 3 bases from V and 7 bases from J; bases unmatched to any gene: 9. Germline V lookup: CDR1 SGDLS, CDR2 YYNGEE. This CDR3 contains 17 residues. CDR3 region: CASSDGTSGGYMNEQFF. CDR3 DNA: TGTGCCAGCAGCGATGGGACTAGCGGGGGTTATATGAATGAGCAGTTCTTC.

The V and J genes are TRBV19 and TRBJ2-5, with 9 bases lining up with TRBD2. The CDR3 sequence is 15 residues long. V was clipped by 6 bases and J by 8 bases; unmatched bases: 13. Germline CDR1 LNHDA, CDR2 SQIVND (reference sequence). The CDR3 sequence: CASSQGLAPKGTQYF. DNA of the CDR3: TGTGCCAGTAGCCAGGGACTAGCCCCGAAAGGTACCCAGTACTTC.

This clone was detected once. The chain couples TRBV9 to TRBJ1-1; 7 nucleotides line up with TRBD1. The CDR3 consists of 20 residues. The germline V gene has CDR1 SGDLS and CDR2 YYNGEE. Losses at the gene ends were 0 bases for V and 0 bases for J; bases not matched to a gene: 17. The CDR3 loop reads CASSVGLRGTGAHMNTEAFF. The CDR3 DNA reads TGTGCCAGCAGCGTAGGGCTGAGAGGAACAGGGGCCCATATGAACACTGAAGCTTTCTTT.

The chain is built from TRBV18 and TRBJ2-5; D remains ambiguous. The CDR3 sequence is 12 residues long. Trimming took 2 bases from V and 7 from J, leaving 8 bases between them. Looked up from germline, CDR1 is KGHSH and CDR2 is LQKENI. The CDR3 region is CASSPAKRTQYF. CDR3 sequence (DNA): TGTGCCAGCTCACCAGCCAAGAGGACCCAGTACTTC.

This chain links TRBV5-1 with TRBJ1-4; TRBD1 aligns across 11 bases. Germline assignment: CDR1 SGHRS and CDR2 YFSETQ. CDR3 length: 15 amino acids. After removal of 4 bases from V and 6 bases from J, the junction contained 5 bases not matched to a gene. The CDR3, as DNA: TGCGCCAGCAGCCGAGGGGGACAGGGGGATGAAAAACTGTTTTTT. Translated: CASSRGGQGDEKLFF.

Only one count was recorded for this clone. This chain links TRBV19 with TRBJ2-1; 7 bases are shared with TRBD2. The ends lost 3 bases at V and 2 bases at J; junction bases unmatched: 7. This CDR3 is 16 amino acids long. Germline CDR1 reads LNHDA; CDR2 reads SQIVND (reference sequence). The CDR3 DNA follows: TGTGCCAGTAGTATCGATGCTAGCGGCGCCTACAATGAGCAGTTCTTC. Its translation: CASSIDASGAYNEQFF.

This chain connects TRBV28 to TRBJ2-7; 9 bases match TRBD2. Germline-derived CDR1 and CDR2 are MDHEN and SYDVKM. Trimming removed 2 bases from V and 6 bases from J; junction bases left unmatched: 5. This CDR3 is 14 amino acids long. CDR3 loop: CASSLAGGPLEQYF. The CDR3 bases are TGTGCCAGCAGTTTAGCGGGAGGGCCTCTCGAGCAGTACTTC.

This chain's CDR3 is CASSLQGGDEQYF. As DNA, the CDR3 is TGTGCCAGCAGCTTACAAGGGGGCGACGAGCAGTACTTC. The chain employs TRBV7-3 and TRBJ2-7, with TRBD1 matching 7 bases. Germline values: CDR1 SGHTA, CDR2 FQGTGA. The CDR3 covers 13 residues. Losses at the gene ends were 2 bases for V and 5 bases for J; bases not matched to a gene: 3.

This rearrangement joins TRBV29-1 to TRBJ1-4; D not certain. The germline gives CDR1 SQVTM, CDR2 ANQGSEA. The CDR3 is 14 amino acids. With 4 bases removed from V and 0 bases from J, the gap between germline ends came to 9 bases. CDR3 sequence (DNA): TGCAGCGTTGGGGTCGGAGCAACTAATGAAAAACTGTTTTTT. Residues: CSVGVGATNEKLFF.

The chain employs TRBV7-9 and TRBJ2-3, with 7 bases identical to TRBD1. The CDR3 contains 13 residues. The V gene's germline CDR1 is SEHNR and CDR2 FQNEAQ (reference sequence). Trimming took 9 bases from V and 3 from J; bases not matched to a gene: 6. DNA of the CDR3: TGTGCCAGTGAAGACAGGGTAACAGATACGCAGTATTTT. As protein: CASEDRVTDTQYF.

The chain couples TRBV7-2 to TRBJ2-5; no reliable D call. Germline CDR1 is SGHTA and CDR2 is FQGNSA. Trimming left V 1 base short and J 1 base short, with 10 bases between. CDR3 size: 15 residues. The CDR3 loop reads CASSLGGSSQETQYF. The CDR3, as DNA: TGTGCCAGCAGCTTAGGAGGTAGCTCCCAAGAGACCCAGTACTTC.

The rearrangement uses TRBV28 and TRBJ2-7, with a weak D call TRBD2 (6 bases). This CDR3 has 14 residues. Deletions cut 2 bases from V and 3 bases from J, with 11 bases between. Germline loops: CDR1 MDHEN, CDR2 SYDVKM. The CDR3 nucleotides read TGTGCCAGCAGTTTAGCTAGCGCAGACTACGAGCAGTACTTC. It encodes CASSLASADYEQYF. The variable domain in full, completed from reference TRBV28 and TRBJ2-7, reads DVKVTQSSRYLVKRTGEKVFLECVQDMDHENMFWYRQDPGLGLRLIYFSYDVKMKEKGDIPEGYSVSREKKERFSLILESASTNQTSMYLCASSLASADYEQYFGPGTRLTVT.

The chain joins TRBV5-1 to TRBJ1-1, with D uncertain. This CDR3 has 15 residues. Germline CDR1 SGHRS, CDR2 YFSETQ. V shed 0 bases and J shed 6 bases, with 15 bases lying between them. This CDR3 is CASSLDSSFSSEAFF. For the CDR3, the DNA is TGCGCCAGCAGCTTGGACAGCAGCTTCTCGTCTGAAGCTTTCTTT. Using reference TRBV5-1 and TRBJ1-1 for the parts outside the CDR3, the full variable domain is KAGVTQTPRYLIKTRGQQVTLSCSPISGHRSVSWYQQTPGQGLQFLFEYFSETQRNKGNFPGRFSGRQFSNSRSEMNVSTLELGDSALYLCASSLDSSFSSEAFFGQGTRLTVV.

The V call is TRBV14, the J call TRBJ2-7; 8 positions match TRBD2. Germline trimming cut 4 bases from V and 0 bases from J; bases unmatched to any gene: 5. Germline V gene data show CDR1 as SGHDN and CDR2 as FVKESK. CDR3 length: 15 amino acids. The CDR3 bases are TGTGCCAGCAGCCTCAGCGGGGGCAGCTCCTACGAGCAGTACTTC. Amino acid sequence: CASSLSGGSSYEQYF. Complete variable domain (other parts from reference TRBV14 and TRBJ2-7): EAGVTQFPSHSVIEKGQTVTLRCDPISGHDNLYWYRRVMGKEIKFLLHFVKESKQDESGMPNNRFLAERTGGTYSTLKVQPAELEDSGVYFCASSLSGGSSYEQYFGPGTRLTVT.

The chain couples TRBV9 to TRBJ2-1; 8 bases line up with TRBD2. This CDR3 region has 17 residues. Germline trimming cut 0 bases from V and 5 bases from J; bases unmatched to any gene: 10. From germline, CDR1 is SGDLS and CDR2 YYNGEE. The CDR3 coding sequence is TGTGCCAGCAGCGTAGGAGTACTAGCGGCGATTGACAATGAGCAGTTCTTC. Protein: CASSVGVLAAIDNEQFF.